This TCR beta chain was sequenced in a study of technical replicates of blood from a few donors. Sequencing used immunoSEQ multiplex PCR; TCRdb keeps in-frame clones, though not all of them. The table shows 65,000 to 85,000 clones, with around 96% occurring only once. The CDR3 is made up of 14 amino acids. The V gene's germline CDR1 is MDHEN and CDR2 SYDVKM. After removal of 6 bases from V and 2 bases from J, the junction contained 5 bases not matched to a gene. V gene TRBV28 combines with J gene TRBJ2-3, with 7 bases aligning to TRBD2. This TCR was recovered from a human donor in good health. What was sequenced was T cells isolated from PBMCs. CDR3: CASSQRLATDTQYF. In nucleotides, the CDR3 is TGTGCCAGCAGCCAGAGACTAGCCACAGATACGCAGTATTTT.